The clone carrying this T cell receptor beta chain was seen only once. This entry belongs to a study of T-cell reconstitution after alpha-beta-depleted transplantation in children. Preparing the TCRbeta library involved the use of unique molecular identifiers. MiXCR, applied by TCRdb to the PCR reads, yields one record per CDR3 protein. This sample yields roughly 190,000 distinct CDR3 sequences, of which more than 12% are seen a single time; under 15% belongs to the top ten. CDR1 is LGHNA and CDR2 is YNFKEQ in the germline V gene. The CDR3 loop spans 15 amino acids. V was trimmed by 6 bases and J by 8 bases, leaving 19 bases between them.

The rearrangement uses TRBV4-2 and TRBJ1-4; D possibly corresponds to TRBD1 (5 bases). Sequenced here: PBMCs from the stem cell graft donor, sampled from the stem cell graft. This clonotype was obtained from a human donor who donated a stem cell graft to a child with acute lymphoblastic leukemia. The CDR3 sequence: CASRRTETATEKLFF. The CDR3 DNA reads TGTGCCAGCAGACGTACGGAGACAGCGACCGAAAAACTGTTTTTT.